This TCR beta chain stems from a study of shared clonotypes between healthy human individuals. Study conclusions and caveats: Large sequencing depth failed to make sorted-subset sequencing complete, rarefaction showed. Only blood samples were collected, and tissue repertoires likely differ. All-four-donor shared clonotypes had higher generation probabilities than non-shared clonotypes did.

The repertoire was sequenced with immunoSEQ multiplex PCR; TCRdb's copy has only in-frame clones and lacks some. The sample lists some 1.1 million clones; around 77% were seen once. This clone was seen more than once but under ten times. Its antigen is unidentified. In germline, CDR1 is SGDLS, CDR2 YYNGEE. Trimming took 3 bases from V and 5 from J, leaving 24 bases between them. The CDR3 sequence is 17 residues long. Material: memory CD4+ T cells from PBMCs. Subset of the sample: CD45RA-negative fraction. This clonotype was obtained from a man between 18 and 35 years old in good health. Some clones in this sample may be carry-over from other donors' samples. The rearrangement joins TRBV9 to TRBJ2-7; possible D gene TRBD2, 5 bases. The CDR3 coding sequence is TGTGCCAGCAGCGCCACGGTCTCGTCACTAGAGCCGGACGAGCAGTACTTC. It encodes CASSATVSSLEPDEQYF.